The table lists the clone carrying this T cell receptor (beta chain) with a few counts. These data are taken from a study of control samples from healthy donors and cancer patients. Data came from immunoSEQ multiplex PCR; TCRdb stores just in-frame clones and leaves some out. The sample holds approximately 58,000 clones, more than 70% seen once. The germline gives CDR1 SEHNR, CDR2 FQNEAQ (reference sequence). The CDR3 length is 15 residues. V was cut by 1 base and J by 7 bases, with 13 bases left in between. This sequence was found in a woman aged 55-70 years with lung cancer. The specimen sequenced was PBMCs. The gene calls are TRBV7-9 and TRBJ1-4; tentatively, D is TRBD1 (6 bases). CDR3 region: CASSLGMGAREKLFF. In DNA, the CDR3 is TGTGCCAGCAGCTTAGGCATGGGGGCTCGTGAAAAACTGTTTTTT.